This T cell receptor beta chain comes out of a study of tumour-infiltrating T cells in Burkitt lymphoma. Across the whole study: Survival, overall and progression-free, tracked with productive clonality.

The repertoire was sequenced with immunoSEQ multiplex PCR; TCRdb's copy has only in-frame clones and lacks some. The table records around 13,000 clones, less than 90% of them present only once. In this sample, this clone turned up once. Trimming left V 3 bases short and J 16 bases short, with 16 bases between. This CDR3 comprises 13 residues. CDR1 and CDR2 from the germline V gene are MNHEY and SMNVEV (reference sequence). The sequence came from a human donor with diffuse large B-cell lymphoma. Sequencing was done on a sample of tumor tissue. J is TRBJ1-6 and V is TRBV27; D unresolved. The chain's CDR3 is CASSFKSQLTLHF. The CDR3 nucleotides read TGTGCCAGCAGTTTCAAAAGCCAGTTAACACTCCACTTT.